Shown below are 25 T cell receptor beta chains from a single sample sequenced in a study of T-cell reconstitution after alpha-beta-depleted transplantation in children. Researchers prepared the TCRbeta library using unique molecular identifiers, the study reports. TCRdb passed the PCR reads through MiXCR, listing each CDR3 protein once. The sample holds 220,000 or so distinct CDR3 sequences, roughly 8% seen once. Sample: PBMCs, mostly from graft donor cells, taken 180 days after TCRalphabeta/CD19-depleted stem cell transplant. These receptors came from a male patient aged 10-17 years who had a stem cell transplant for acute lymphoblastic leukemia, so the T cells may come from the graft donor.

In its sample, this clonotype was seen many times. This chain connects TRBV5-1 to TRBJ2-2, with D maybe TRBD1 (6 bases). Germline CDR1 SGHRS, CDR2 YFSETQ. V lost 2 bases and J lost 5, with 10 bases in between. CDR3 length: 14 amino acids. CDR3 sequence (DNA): TGCGCCAGCAGCTTAAGGGGGATGACCGGGGAGCTGTTTTTT. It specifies CASSLRGMTGELFF.

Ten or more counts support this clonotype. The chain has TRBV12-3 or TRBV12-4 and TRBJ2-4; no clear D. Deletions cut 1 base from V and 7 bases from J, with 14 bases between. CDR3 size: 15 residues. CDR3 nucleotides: TGTGCCAGCAGTTTAGGGGTCGAGGTATGGAACATTCAGTACTTC. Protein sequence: CASSLGVEVWNIQYF.

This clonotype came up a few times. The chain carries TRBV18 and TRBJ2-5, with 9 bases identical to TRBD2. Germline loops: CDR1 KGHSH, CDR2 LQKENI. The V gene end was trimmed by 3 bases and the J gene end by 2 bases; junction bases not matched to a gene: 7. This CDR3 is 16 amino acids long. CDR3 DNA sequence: TGTGCCAGCTCACCTTTAGCGGGGGCCTTACAAGAGACCCAGTACTTC. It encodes CASSPLAGALQETQYF. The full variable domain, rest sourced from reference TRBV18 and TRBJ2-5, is NAGVMQNPRHLVRRRGQEARLRCSPMKGHSHVYWYRQLPEEGLKFMVYLQKENIIDESGMPKERFSAEFPKEGPSILRIQQVVRGDSAAYFCASSPLAGALQETQYFGPGTRLLVL.

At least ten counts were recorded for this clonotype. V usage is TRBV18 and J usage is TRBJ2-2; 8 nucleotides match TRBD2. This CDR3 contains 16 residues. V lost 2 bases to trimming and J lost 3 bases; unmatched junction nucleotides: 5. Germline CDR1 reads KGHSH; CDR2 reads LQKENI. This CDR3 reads CASSPRLAGHTGELFF. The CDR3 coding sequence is TGTGCCAGCTCACCAAGGCTAGCGGGCCACACCGGGGAGCTGTTTTTT.

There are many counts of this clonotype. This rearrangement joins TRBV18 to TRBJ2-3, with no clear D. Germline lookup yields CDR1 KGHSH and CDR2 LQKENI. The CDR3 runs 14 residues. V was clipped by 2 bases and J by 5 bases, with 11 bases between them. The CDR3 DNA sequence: TGTGCCAGCTCACCAGGCTCCCCAGGAGATACGCAGTATTTT. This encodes CASSPGSPGDTQYF.

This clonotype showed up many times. In DNA form, the CDR3 reads TGTGCCAGCAGTTACTGGCCTAGCGGGGATCTCACAGATACGCAGTATTTT. Amino acids: CASSYWPSGDLTDTQYF. This rearrangement joins TRBV6-2 or TRBV6-3 to TRBJ2-3; 9 bases fit TRBD2. CDR3 length: 17 amino acids. The trim removed 1 base at V and 2 bases at J, leaving 7 bases unmatched. The germline V gene encodes CDR1 MNHEY and CDR2 SVGEGT.

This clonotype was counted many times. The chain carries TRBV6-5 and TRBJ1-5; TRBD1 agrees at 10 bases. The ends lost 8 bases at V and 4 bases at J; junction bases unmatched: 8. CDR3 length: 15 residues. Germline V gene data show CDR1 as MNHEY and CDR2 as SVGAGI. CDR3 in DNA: TGTGCCAGCGGCCGAGACAGGGGGCAAAATCAGCCCCAGCATTTT. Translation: CASGRDRGQNQPQHF.

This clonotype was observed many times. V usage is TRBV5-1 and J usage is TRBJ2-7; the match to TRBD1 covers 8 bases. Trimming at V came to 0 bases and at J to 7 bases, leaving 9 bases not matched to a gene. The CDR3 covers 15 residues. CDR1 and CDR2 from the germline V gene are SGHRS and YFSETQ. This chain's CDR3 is CASSLVPGGSREQYF. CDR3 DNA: TGCGCCAGCAGCTTGGTGCCAGGGGGCTCGCGGGAGCAGTACTTC.

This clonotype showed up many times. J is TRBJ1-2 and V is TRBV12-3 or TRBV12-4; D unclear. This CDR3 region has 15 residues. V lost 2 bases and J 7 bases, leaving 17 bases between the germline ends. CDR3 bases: TGTGCCAGCAGTTTATCGGGATTCCCCAAATCTGGCTACACCTTC. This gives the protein CASSLSGFPKSGYTF.

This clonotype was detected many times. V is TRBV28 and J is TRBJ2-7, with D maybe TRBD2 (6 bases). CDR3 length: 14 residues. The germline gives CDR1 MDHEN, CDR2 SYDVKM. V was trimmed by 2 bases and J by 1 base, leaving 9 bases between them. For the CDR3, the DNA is TGTGCCAGCAGTTTAGGCGGGATTTCCTACGAGCAGTACTTC. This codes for CASSLGGISYEQYF.

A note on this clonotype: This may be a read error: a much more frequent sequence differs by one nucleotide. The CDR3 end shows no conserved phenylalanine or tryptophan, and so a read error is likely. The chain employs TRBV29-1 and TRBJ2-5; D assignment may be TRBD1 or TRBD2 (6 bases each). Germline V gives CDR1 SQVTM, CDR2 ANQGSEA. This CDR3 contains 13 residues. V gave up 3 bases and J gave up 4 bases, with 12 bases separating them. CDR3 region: CSVDEGGRETQYC. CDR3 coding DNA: TGCAGCGTTGATGAGGGGGGCCGAGAGACCCAGTACTGC.

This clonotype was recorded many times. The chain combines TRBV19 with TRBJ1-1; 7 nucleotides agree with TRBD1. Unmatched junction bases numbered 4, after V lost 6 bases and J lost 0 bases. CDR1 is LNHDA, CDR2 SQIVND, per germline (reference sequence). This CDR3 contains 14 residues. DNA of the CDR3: TGTGCCAGTAGCCCGGGACAGTTGAACACTGAAGCTTTCTTT. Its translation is CASSPGQLNTEAFF.

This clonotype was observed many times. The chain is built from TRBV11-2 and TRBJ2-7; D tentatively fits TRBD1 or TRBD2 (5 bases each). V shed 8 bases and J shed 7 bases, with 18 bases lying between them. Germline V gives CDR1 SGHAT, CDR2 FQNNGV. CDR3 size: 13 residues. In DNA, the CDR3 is TGTGCCAGCTCCTCAGGGAGATTGGCGGAGCAGTACTTC. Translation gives CASSSGRLAEQYF.

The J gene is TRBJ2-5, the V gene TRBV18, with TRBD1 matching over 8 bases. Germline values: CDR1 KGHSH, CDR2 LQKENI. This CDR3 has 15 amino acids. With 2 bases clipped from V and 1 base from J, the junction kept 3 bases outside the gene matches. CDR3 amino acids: CASSPKTGVQETQYF. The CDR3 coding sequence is TGTGCCAGCTCACCAAAGACAGGGGTCCAAGAGACCCAGTACTTC.

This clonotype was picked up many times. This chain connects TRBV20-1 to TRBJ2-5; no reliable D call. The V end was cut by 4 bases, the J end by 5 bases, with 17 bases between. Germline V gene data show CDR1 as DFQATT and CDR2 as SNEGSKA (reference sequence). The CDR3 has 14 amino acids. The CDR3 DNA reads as TGCAGTGCTAAACGACTCTCGGGTGGGGAGACCCAGTACTTC. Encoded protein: CSAKRLSGGETQYF.

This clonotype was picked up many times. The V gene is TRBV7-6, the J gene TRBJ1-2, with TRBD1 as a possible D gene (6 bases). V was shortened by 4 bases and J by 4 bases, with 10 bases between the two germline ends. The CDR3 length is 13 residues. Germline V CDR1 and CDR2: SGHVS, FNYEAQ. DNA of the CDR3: TGTGCCAGCAGCTGGGGGCATTCCTATGGCTACACCTTC. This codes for CASSWGHSYGYTF.

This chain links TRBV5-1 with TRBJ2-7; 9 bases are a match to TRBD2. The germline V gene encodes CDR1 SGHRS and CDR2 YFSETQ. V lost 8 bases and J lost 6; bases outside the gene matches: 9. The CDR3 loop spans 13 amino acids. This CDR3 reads CARGLAGGPEQYF. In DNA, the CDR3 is TGCGCCAGGGGCTTGGCGGGAGGGCCCGAGCAGTACTTC.

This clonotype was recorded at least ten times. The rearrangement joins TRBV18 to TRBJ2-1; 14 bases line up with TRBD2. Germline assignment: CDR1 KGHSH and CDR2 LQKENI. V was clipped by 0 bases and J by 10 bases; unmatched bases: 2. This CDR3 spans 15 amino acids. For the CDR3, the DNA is TGTGCCAGCTCACCACCCGGGACTAGCGGGGGAGAGCAGTTCTTC. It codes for CASSPPGTSGGEQFF.

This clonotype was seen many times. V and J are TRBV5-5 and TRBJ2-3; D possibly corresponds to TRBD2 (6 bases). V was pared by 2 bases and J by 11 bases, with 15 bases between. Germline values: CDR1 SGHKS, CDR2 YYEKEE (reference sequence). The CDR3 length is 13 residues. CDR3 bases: TGTGCCAGCAGCTTAATTTCGGGGGAGCGGCAGTATTTT. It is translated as CASSLISGERQYF.

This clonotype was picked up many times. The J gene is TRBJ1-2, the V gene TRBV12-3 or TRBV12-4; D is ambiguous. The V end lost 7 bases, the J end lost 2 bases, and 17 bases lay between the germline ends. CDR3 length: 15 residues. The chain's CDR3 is CASTSSLGRNYGYTF. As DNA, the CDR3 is TGTGCCAGCACCTCTTCCCTCGGGAGAAACTATGGCTACACCTTC.

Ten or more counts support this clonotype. The CDR3 region has the DNA TGCGCCAGCAGCTTGGCCCCAGAGGGGGAGCAGTTCTTC. It encodes CASSLAPEGEQFF. The V gene is TRBV5-1, the J gene TRBJ2-1, with D perhaps given as TRBD1 or TRBD2 (5 bases each). With 0 bases removed from V and 10 bases from J, the gap between germline ends came to 11 bases. The germline gives CDR1 SGHRS, CDR2 YFSETQ. This CDR3 is 13 amino acids long.

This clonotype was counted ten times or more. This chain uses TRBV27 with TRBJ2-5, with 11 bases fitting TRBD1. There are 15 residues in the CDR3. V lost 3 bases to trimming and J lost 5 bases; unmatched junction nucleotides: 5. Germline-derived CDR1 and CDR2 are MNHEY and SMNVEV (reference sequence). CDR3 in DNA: TGTGCCAGCAGTTTCAAGGACAGGGGGCTGGAGACCCAGTACTTC. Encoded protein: CASSFKDRGLETQYF.

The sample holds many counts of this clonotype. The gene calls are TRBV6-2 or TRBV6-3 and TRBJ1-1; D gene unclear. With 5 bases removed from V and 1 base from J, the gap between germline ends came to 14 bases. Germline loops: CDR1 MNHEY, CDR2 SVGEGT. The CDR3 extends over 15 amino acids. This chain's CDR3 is CASSHPLSSNTEAFF. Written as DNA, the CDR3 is TGTGCCAGCAGTCACCCCCTATCATCGAACACTGAAGCTTTCTTT.

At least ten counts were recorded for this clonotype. The CDR3 is CASLGSYRAHTGELFF. CDR3 nucleotide sequence: TGTGCCAGCTTGGGGTCATACAGGGCCCACACCGGGGAGCTGTTTTTT. The rearrangement joins TRBV12-3 or TRBV12-4 to TRBJ2-2; TRBD1 might be the D (6 bases). There are 16 residues in the CDR3. Trimming cost V 8 bases and J 3 bases, with 19 bases left between them.

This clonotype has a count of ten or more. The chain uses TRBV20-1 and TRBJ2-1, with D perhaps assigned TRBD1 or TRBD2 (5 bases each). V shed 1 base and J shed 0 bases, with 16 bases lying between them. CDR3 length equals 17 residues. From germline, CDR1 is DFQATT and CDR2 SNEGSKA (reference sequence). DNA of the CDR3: TGCAGTGCTAGAGTCCCCCTGGGGACCAGCTCCTACAATGAGCAGTTCTTC. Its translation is CSARVPLGTSSYNEQFF.